The TCR beta chain described here comes from a study of blood T cell repertoires in COVID-19. At the level of the study: The United States, Italy and Spain provided the acute and convalescent COVID-19 samples. PBMCs, B-cell-depleted T cells, or T cells provided the cDNA or gDNA that made up the material.

Authors' data handling: It was from reference gene primer amplification that nucleated cell counts were estimated. The data were produced by immunoSEQ multiplex PCR, yet TCRdb's version contains in-frame clones alone and is incomplete. That table gives V, J and clone size, and the DNA gave D and trimming. This sample has some 320,000 clones; more than 75% occur once, and the top ten carry 7.8%. The CDR3 covers 16 residues. V dropped 4 bases and J dropped 4; count of bases not matched to a gene: 3. Germline loops: CDR1 MNHNS, CDR2 SASEGT. Input material: peripheral blood. This TCR was sampled from a woman aged 50 to 60 who had recovered from COVID-19. The chain recombines TRBV6-1 with TRBJ2-2, with TRBD2 matching over 13 bases. Written as DNA, the CDR3 is TGTGCCAGCAGTGGTACTAGCGGGAGGGCCACCGGGGAGCTGTTTTTT. This gives the protein CASSGTSGRATGELFF.